Following are 26 T cell receptor beta chains from one sample sequenced in a study of radiation and T cells in renal cell carcinoma. Data came from immunoSEQ multiplex PCR; TCRdb stores just in-frame clones and leaves some out. Altogether about 14,000 clones are present, 55% to 70% being singletons, with the ten largest covering 13%. The treatment was: treatment-naive control, cytoreductive nephrectomy. The material was tumor tissue, obtained from a patient whose treatment was nephrectomy without radiotherapy. The source is a man in his fifties with renal cell carcinoma.

The rearrangement links TRBV6-5 to TRBJ1-2, with TRBD1 identical over 7 bases. The CDR3 covers 14 residues. V trimming: 0 bases; J trimming: 6 bases; junction bases outside the gene matches: 4. Germline loops: CDR1 MNHEY, CDR2 SVGAGI. CDR3 sequence reads: CASSYSTGFNGYTF. The CDR3 DNA is TGTGCCAGCAGTTACTCGACAGGGTTTAATGGCTACACCTTC.

The V call is TRBV28, the J call TRBJ2-7; no reliable D call. V lost 5 bases and J 0 bases, leaving 14 bases between the germline ends. CDR3 length: 15 residues. Per the germline V gene, CDR1 is MDHEN and CDR2 is SYDVKM. CDR3 coding DNA: TGTGCCAGCAGTACAGTCAGGAAAAGCTCCTACGAGCAGTACTTC. As protein: CASSTVRKSSYEQYF.

The V gene is TRBV5-6, the J gene TRBJ1-6; TRBD1 aligns across 8 bases. V shed 4 bases, J shed 0 bases, and the junction held 3 bases outside the gene matches. Germline V gene lookup returns CDR1 SGHDT and CDR2 YYEEEE. CDR3 length equals 16 residues. The CDR3 DNA sequence: TGTGCCAGCAGCCGCGGGACAGGCTCCTATAATTCACCCCTCCACTTT. Amino acids: CASSRGTGSYNSPLHF.

This clone rates as medium-sized. The V gene is TRBV5-1, the J gene TRBJ2-7, with 7 bases aligning to TRBD1. This CDR3 has 14 amino acids. The germline gives CDR1 SGHRS, CDR2 YFSETQ. Trimming at V came to 6 bases and at J to 2 bases, leaving 8 bases not matched to a gene. CDR3 region: CASNDRDPPYEQYF. In DNA, the CDR3 is TGCGCCAGCAATGACAGGGATCCACCCTACGAGCAGTACTTC.

The V and J genes are TRBV6-5 and TRBJ2-1, with D unclear. Per germline, CDR1 MNHEY and CDR2 SVGAGI. The CDR3 totals 14 residues. V lost 5 bases and J lost 1, with 9 bases in between. In nucleotides, the CDR3 is TGTGCCAGCAGTGCCTTTATTTCCTACAATGAGCAGTTCTTC. This sequence encodes CASSAFISYNEQFF.

The rearrangement links TRBV6-7 to TRBJ2-7; D ambiguous. TRBV6-7 is flagged as an ORF with uncertain function. V lost 4 bases and J 0 bases, leaving 19 bases between the germline ends. The length of the CDR3 is 17 residues. CDR3 amino acids: CASSSPYPRRSSYEQYF. DNA of the CDR3: TGTGCCAGCAGTTCCCCCTATCCGCGCAGGAGCTCCTACGAGCAGTACTTC.

This clone was seen a few times. The chain recombines TRBV6-1 with TRBJ1-3, with no clear D. CDR3 length: 13 amino acids. Germline V gene lookup returns CDR1 MNHNS and CDR2 SASEGT. V dropped 2 bases and J dropped 2 bases, with 4 bases sitting between them. CDR3 bases: TGTGCCAGCAGTGAAAACACTGGAAACACCATATATTTT. Translating gives CASSENTGNTIYF.

The V gene is TRBV15, the J gene TRBJ1-4, with TRBD1 matching over 9 bases. Trimming removed 2 bases from V and 4 bases from J; junction bases left unmatched: 5. CDR3 size: 16 residues. In germline, CDR1 is LNHNV, CDR2 YYDKDF (reference sequence). CDR3 residues: CATSRKQGAGNEKLFF. The CDR3 DNA is TGTGCCACCAGCAGAAAACAGGGGGCCGGTAATGAAAAACTGTTTTTT.

This clone turned up a few times. The DNA of the CDR3 is TGTGCCACCAAACCCACAGGGGGCTCGTGGACTGAAGCTTTCTTT. Encoded protein: CATKPTGGSWTEAFF. The chain links TRBV19 to TRBJ1-1, with 9 bases matching TRBD1. The junction had 14 bases not matched to a gene; V was cut back by 10 bases and J by 5 bases. The CDR3 covers 15 residues. Per germline, CDR1 LNHDA and CDR2 SQIVND (reference sequence).

This clone was observed a few times. The chain recombines TRBV9 with TRBJ1-1; 12 bases fit TRBD1. Germline CDR1 is SGDLS and CDR2 is YYNGEE. The V segment lost 1 base and the J segment 7 bases; nucleotides outside the gene matches: 8. The CDR3 contains 16 residues. This chain's CDR3 is CASSVKPGQGAGEAFF. In DNA form, the CDR3 reads TGTGCCAGCAGCGTAAAACCGGGACAGGGGGCTGGTGAAGCTTTCTTT. Combining the CDR3 with reference TRBV9 and TRBJ1-1 gives the whole variable domain DSGVTQTPKHLITATGQRVTLRCSPRSGDLSVYWYQQSLDQGLQFLIQYYNGEERAKGNILERFSAQQFPDLHSELNLSSLELGDSALYFCASSVKPGQGAGEAFFGQGTRLTVV.

The chain is built from TRBV4-2 and TRBJ2-3, with TRBD2 identical over 14 bases. The CDR3 contains 17 residues. The V and J ends lost 4 bases and 3 bases, in that order; junction bases with no gene match: 6. Per germline, CDR1 LGHNA and CDR2 YNFKEQ. The CDR3 sequence is CASSRRLAGGITDTQYF. The DNA for the CDR3 is TGTGCCAGCAGCCGAAGACTAGCGGGGGGGATTACAGATACGCAGTATTTT.

The chain recombines TRBV15 with TRBJ2-3; D tentatively fits TRBD1 or TRBD2 (5 bases each). The V end lost 0 bases, the J end lost 9 bases, and 16 bases lay between the germline ends. Germline loops: CDR1 LNHNV, CDR2 YYDKDF (reference sequence). The CDR3 loop spans 15 amino acids. For the CDR3, the DNA is TGTGCCACCAGCAGAGATCGGGGCGGACCAGGGACGCAGTATTTT. Amino acids: CATSRDRGGPGTQYF.

This sequence joins TRBV7-3 and TRBJ1-2; the match to TRBD1 covers 9 bases. Germline lookup yields CDR1 SGHTA and CDR2 FQGTGA. The length of the CDR3 is 13 residues. After removal of 4 bases from V and 7 bases from J, the junction contained 4 bases not matched to a gene. Written as DNA, the CDR3 is TGTGCCAGCAGCTCAGGGACAGGGCTTGGCTACACCTTC. Encoded protein: CASSSGTGLGYTF. Combining the CDR3 with reference TRBV7-3 and TRBJ1-2 gives the whole variable domain GAGVSQTPSNKVTEKGKYVELRCDPISGHTALYWYRQSLGQGPEFLIYFQGTGAADDSGLPNDRFFAVRPEGSVSTLKIQRTERGDSAVYLCASSSGTGLGYTFGSGTRLTVV.

The rearrangement links TRBV27 to TRBJ1-3; D is perhaps TRBD1 (5 bases). The CDR3 loop spans 17 amino acids. V was clipped by 2 bases and J by 0 bases, with 14 bases between them. CDR1 is MNHEY and CDR2 is SMNVEV in the germline V gene (reference sequence). The CDR3 bases are TGTGCCAGCAGTTTAGGATCAGGGCCAAGCTCTGGAAACACCATATATTTT. The encoded protein is CASSLGSGPSSGNTIYF.

This chain uses TRBV10-2 with TRBJ1-2; 8 nucleotides match TRBD1. The CDR3 sequence is 14 residues long. The junction had 7 bases not matched to a gene; V was cut back by 6 bases and J by 4 bases. Germline V gene sequence: CDR1 WSHSY, CDR2 SAAADI. The CDR3 DNA reads as TGCGCCAGCAGAATCGGACAGGGAACCTATGGCTACACCTTC. It yields the protein CASRIGQGTYGYTF.

This rearrangement joins TRBV5-1 to TRBJ1-2, with TRBD1 matching over 7 bases. Losses at the gene ends were 4 bases for V and 2 bases for J; bases not matched to a gene: 8. Germline V CDR1 and CDR2: SGHRS, YFSETQ. The CDR3 has 15 amino acids. The CDR3 protein is CASSEAGTDNYGYTF. CDR3 DNA sequence: TGCGCCAGCAGCGAGGCCGGGACAGACAACTATGGCTACACCTTC.

The rearrangement uses TRBV14 and TRBJ2-3; D not resolved. The CDR3 is made up of 15 amino acids. The V and J ends lost 2 bases and 0 bases respectively, with 9 bases between them. The germline CDR1 and CDR2 sequences are SGHDN and FVKESK. In nucleotides, the CDR3 is TGTGCCAGCAGCCAACAACTCGCGAGCACAGATACGCAGTATTTT. Its translation is CASSQQLASTDTQYF.

The chain carries TRBV6-1 and TRBJ2-2; D not certain. The CDR3 is 15 residues long. V was pared by 6 bases and J by 2 bases, with 13 bases between. The germline V gene encodes CDR1 MNHNS and CDR2 SASEGT. CDR3 loop: CASSKGRPNTGELFF. CDR3 nucleotides: TGTGCCAGCAGCAAAGGGCGCCCTAACACCGGGGAGCTGTTTTTT.

This clone is medium-sized in the sample. The gene calls are TRBV2 and TRBJ1-6, with D maybe TRBD1 (6 bases). This CDR3 comprises 21 residues. Germline V lookup: CDR1 SNHLY, CDR2 FYNNEI. Trimming shortened V by 0 bases and J by 4 bases, and 25 bases separated the two germline ends. DNA of the CDR3: TGTGCCAGCAGTGAAGCGCTTTCGCGGACAGCTCACCTACCTTATAATTCACCCCTCCACTTT. Protein sequence: CASSEALSRTAHLPYNSPLHF. The full variable domain, its missing parts supplied by reference TRBV2 and TRBJ1-6, is EPEVTQTPSHQVTQMGQEVILRCVPISNHLYFYWYRQILGQKVEFLVSFYNNEISEKSEIFDDQFSVERPDGSNFTLKIRSTKLEDSAMYFCASSEALSRTAHLPYNSPLHFGNGTRLTVT.

This chain links TRBV18 with TRBJ1-6, with 7 bases aligning to TRBD1. The germline V gene has CDR1 KGHSH and CDR2 LQKENI. Trimming took 2 bases from V and 6 from J; bases not matched to a gene: 16. This CDR3 is 19 amino acids long. CDR3 DNA sequence: TGTGCCAGCTCACCAGTATCGGTATTATCGGGACAGATTAATTCACCCCTCCACTTT. The encoded protein is CASSPVSVLSGQINSPLHF.

This clone has more than one count but fewer than ten. This chain connects TRBV6-5 to TRBJ1-1; D might be TRBD1 (5 bases). This CDR3 is 16 amino acids long. Germline V gene data show CDR1 as MNHEY and CDR2 as SVGAGI. The germline V and J ends were trimmed by 0 bases and 2 bases, with 13 bases remaining between them. This CDR3 reads CASSYSSSGRNTEAFF. The CDR3 DNA follows: TGTGCCAGCAGTTACTCGAGTTCAGGGAGAAACACTGAAGCTTTCTTT.

The chain uses TRBV7-8 and TRBJ2-7; D is unresolved. The CDR3 loop spans 13 amino acids. The germline V gene encodes CDR1 SGHVS and CDR2 FQNEAQ. V lost 4 bases, J lost 2 bases, and 9 bases lay in between. The CDR3 region has the DNA TGTGCCAGCAGCTACGCCTCGGCCTACGAGCAGTACTTC. The encoded protein is CASSYASAYEQYF.

The J gene is TRBJ1-2, the V gene TRBV19; the D gene is possibly TRBD1 (6 bases). There are 17 residues in the CDR3. CDR1 is LNHDA and CDR2 is SQIVND in the germline V gene (reference sequence). Deletions cut 0 bases from V and 5 bases from J, with 19 bases between. The CDR3 nucleotides are TGTGCCAGTAGTATAGATCTATCGACAGGAAAACTATATGGCTACACCTTC. Translating it yields CASSIDLSTGKLYGYTF.

The J gene is TRBJ1-1, the V gene TRBV6-6, with D unclear. The CDR3 loop spans 13 amino acids. Trimming shortened V by 4 bases and J by 5 bases, and 11 bases separated the two germline ends. Germline V gives CDR1 MNHNY, CDR2 SVGAGI (reference sequence). Here the CDR3 reads CASSSGVTTEAFF. CDR3 bases: TGTGCCAGCAGTTCCGGTGTGACGACTGAAGCTTTCTTT.

The V and J genes are TRBV29-1 and TRBJ2-4, with D possibly TRBD2 on 7 matching bases. Germline lookup yields CDR1 SQVTM and CDR2 ANQGSEA. The V and J ends lost 7 bases and 2 bases respectively, with 15 bases between them. CDR3 size: 14 residues. For the CDR3, the DNA is TGCAGCGCTGAGGGGGGGCCGACCAAAAACATTCAGTACTTC. The encoded protein is CSAEGGPTKNIQYF.

This clone was detected a few times. The chain combines TRBV6-1 with TRBJ2-7; 7 positions agree with TRBD1. J lost 3 bases, V lost 4 bases, and 6 bases had no gene match. The CDR3 runs to 14 residues. In germline, CDR1 is MNHNS, CDR2 SASEGT. The CDR3 loop is CASSVQGDVYEQYF. The CDR3 DNA reads as TGTGCCAGCAGTGTTCAGGGGGACGTCTACGAGCAGTACTTC.